The source of this TCR beta chain is a study of blood T cell repertoires in COVID-19. Background on the study: The analysed material was cDNA or gDNA that came from T cells, B-cell-depleted T cells, or PBMCs.

TCRdb keeps only in-frame clones here, not all; method: immunoSEQ multiplex PCR. The sample has 150,000 to 200,000 clones; 70% to 90% are singletons. Per the germline V gene, CDR1 is MGHRA and CDR2 is YSYEKL. The CDR3 loop spans 17 amino acids. Unmatched junction bases numbered 6, after V lost 3 bases and J lost 3 bases. The TCR sequence derives from a woman aged 50 to 65 with COVID-19, enrolled during active disease. J is TRBJ2-7 and V is TRBV4-1; 15 nucleotides agree with TRBD2. The sequenced material came from peripheral blood. This chain's CDR3 is CASSQWTSGGADYEQYF. The CDR3 DNA is TGCGCCAGCAGCCAGTGGACTAGCGGGGGGGCCGACTACGAGCAGTACTTC.